The 19 T cell receptor beta chains listed next were all sequenced from one sample in a study of T cell clones after liver transplantation. The protocol was immunoSEQ multiplex PCR, while the TCRdb copy is restricted to in-frame clones and leaves out a portion. This table has tens of thousands of clones, nearly 85% appearing once. The specimen was CD4+ T cells from blood, collected approximately 3.5 years after liver transplant. The receptor source for this set is a human patient who received a liver transplant. The graft donor may have contributed some T cells.

This clone was seen a few times. V gene TRBV6-6 combines with J gene TRBJ1-5; 7 bases agree with TRBD1. With 6 bases clipped from V and 1 base from J, the junction kept 9 bases outside the gene matches. The germline gives CDR1 MNHNY, CDR2 SVGAGI (reference sequence). CDR3 length: 16 residues. Here the CDR3 reads CASSPMTGTSNQPQHF. The DNA of the CDR3 is TGTGCCAGCAGCCCCATGACAGGGACAAGCAATCAGCCCCAGCATTTT.

The chain links TRBV19 to TRBJ2-1, with 10 nucleotides matching TRBD2. CDR3 size: 14 residues. Germline CDR1 and CDR2: LNHDA and SQIVND (reference sequence). Trimming removed 6 bases from V and 8 bases from J; junction bases left unmatched: 7. The CDR3 DNA follows: TGTGCCAGTAGGTCTAGCGGGAGAAAGGATGAGCAGTTCTTC. Its protein is CASRSSGRKDEQFF.

This rearrangement joins TRBV29-1 to TRBJ2-5; 8 bases match TRBD2. The V gene end was trimmed by 5 bases and the J gene end by 5 bases; junction bases not matched to a gene: 7. In germline, CDR1 is SQVTM, CDR2 ANQGSEA. This CDR3 is built from 13 residues. The CDR3 protein is CSVRESGSETQYF. In nucleotides, the CDR3 is TGCAGCGTTAGGGAAAGCGGGAGCGAGACCCAGTACTTC.

The chain is built from TRBV21-1 and TRBJ2-4; TRBD2 was called by the table and not checked on the DNA. TRBV21-1 is listed as a pseudogene. The CDR3 length is 15 residues. The CDR3 DNA reads as TGTGCCAGCATCCTACCCGGGCTAGCGGAAAACATTCAGTACTTC. Translated: CASILPGLAENIQYF.

The V and J genes are TRBV2 and TRBJ2-7; D call uncertain. The CDR3 spans 12 residues. Germline V lookup: CDR1 SNHLY, CDR2 FYNNEI. The V end lost 6 bases, the J end lost 1 base, and 7 bases lay between the germline ends. The CDR3 protein is CASRGPSYEQYF. CDR3 nucleotides: TGTGCCAGCAGAGGACCGTCCTACGAGCAGTACTTC.

The chain is built from TRBV28 and TRBJ1-1; tentatively, D is TRBD1 (6 bases). The CDR3 covers 15 residues. With 7 bases removed from V and 5 bases from J, the gap between germline ends came to 20 bases. Per germline, CDR1 MDHEN and CDR2 SYDVKM. CDR3 sequence (DNA): TGTGCCAGCATCCTCCTCCGGGCAGGGGCGACTGAAGCTTTCTTT. Amino acids: CASILLRAGATEAFF. Full variable domain (rest looked up from reference TRBV28 and TRBJ1-1): DVKVTQSSRYLVKRTGEKVFLECVQDMDHENMFWYRQDPGLGLRLIYFSYDVKMKEKGDIPEGYSVSREKKERFSLILESASTNQTSMYLCASILLRAGATEAFFGQGTRLTVV.

CDR3 region: CASSLNQRDVNEQFF. The CDR3 nucleotides read TGCGCCAGCAGCTTGAACCAGCGGGATGTGAATGAGCAGTTCTTC. The V gene is TRBV5-1, the J gene TRBJ2-1; 7 nucleotides align to TRBD2. V lost 1 base and J lost 7; bases outside the gene matches: 8. There are 15 residues in the CDR3. Germline V gene data show CDR1 as SGHRS and CDR2 as YFSETQ.

The V call is TRBV19, the J call TRBJ1-5, with D possibly being TRBD1 (5 bases). Germline assignment: CDR1 LNHDA and CDR2 SQIVND (reference sequence). This CDR3 region has 14 residues. With 3 bases removed from V and 7 bases from J, the gap between germline ends came to 13 bases. The CDR3 bases are TGTGCCAGTAGTATTTCTTCCGGGGACCAGCCCCAGCATTTT. Translating gives CASSISSGDQPQHF. Complete variable domain (other parts from reference TRBV19 and TRBJ1-5): DGGITQSPKYLFRKEGQNVTLSCEQNLNHDAMYWYRQDPGQGLRLIYYSQIVNDFQKGDIAEGYSVSREKKESFPLTVTSAQKNPTAFYLCASSISSGDQPQHFGDGTRLSIL.

The chain couples TRBV19 to TRBJ1-5; possible D gene TRBD1, 5 bases. The germline V gene encodes CDR1 LNHDA and CDR2 SQIVND (reference sequence). This CDR3 has 15 residues. The V and J ends lost 4 bases and 7 bases respectively, with 17 bases between them. CDR3 DNA: TGTGCCAGTAGTAGAGAGGGGAGATCGGTACAGCCCCAGCATTTT. Encoded protein: CASSREGRSVQPQHF.

This rearrangement joins TRBV6-6 to TRBJ2-1; D is undetermined. The CDR3 loop spans 16 amino acids. The germline V gene has CDR1 MNHNY and CDR2 SVGAGI (reference sequence). The V end lost 2 bases, the J end lost 8 bases, and 19 bases lay between the germline ends. DNA for the CDR3: TGTGCCAGCAGTTACCCCCCGGCCCGCCCCTCGGATGAGCAGTTCTTC. Its translation is CASSYPPARPSDEQFF.

V is TRBV5-1 and J is TRBJ2-3; D is undetermined. Germline-derived CDR1 and CDR2 are SGHRS and YFSETQ. This CDR3 spans 14 amino acids. Trimming stripped 0 bases from V and 0 bases from J, with 5 bases between. The CDR3 DNA reads TGCGCCAGCAGCTTGGGTGACAGCACAGATACGCAGTATTTT. Protein sequence: CASSLGDSTDTQYF.

The chain is built from TRBV5-1 and TRBJ2-1; D may be TRBD1 (6 bases). Trimming removed 1 base at V and 4 bases at J, with 9 bases between. The V gene's germline CDR1 is SGHRS and CDR2 YFSETQ. The CDR3 contains 14 residues. The CDR3 nucleotides are TGCGCCAGCAGCTTGCCTGGACAGTACAATGAGCAGTTCTTC. It translates to CASSLPGQYNEQFF.

This chain uses TRBV7-8 with TRBJ2-7, with D possibly being TRBD1 (6 bases). Germline V gene lookup returns CDR1 SGHVS and CDR2 FQNEAQ. V lost 2 bases, J lost 5 bases, and 13 bases lay in between. CDR3 length: 14 residues. The DNA for the CDR3 is TGTGCCAGCAGCTTATTCAGGGGAAGGGACGAGCAGTACTTC. Amino acids: CASSLFRGRDEQYF.

V and J are TRBV30 and TRBJ2-3, with no clear D. Germline CDR1 GTSNPN, CDR2 SVGIG (reference sequence). V was pared by 1 base and J by 5 bases, with 7 bases between. The CDR3 has 12 residues. CDR3 DNA sequence: TGTGCCTGGAGTGACCTCGGAGATACGCAGTATTTT. Its protein is CAWSDLGDTQYF.

The genes are TRBV7-9 and TRBJ2-2; D is possibly TRBD2 (5 bases). Germline V CDR1 and CDR2: SEHNR, FQNEAQ (reference sequence). CDR3 length: 14 amino acids. Trimming removed 5 bases from V and 5 bases from J, with 12 bases in between. For the CDR3, the DNA is TGTGCCAGCAGCCAGATGACGGGGACCGGGGAGCTGTTTTTT. Translation: CASSQMTGTGELFF.

This clone was found once. The chain has TRBV4-1 and TRBJ2-7; D not certain. Germline CDR1 MGHRA, CDR2 YSYEKL. CDR3 length equals 16 residues. Between the trimmed V and J ends, which lost 0 bases and 3 bases, there was a span of 15 bases. CDR3 sequence: CASSQDPARDFYEQYF. DNA for the CDR3: TGCGCCAGCAGCCAAGATCCAGCGAGAGACTTCTACGAGCAGTACTTC.

This rearrangement joins TRBV5-4 to TRBJ1-1; 7 nucleotides line up with TRBD1. There are 16 residues in the CDR3. Germline V lookup: CDR1 SGHNT, CDR2 YYREEE (reference sequence). Losses at the gene ends were 6 bases for V and 4 bases for J; bases not matched to a gene: 15. The CDR3 reads CASTTGRGRDGTEAFF. The CDR3 nucleotides are TGTGCCAGCACCACGGGGAGGGGGCGCGATGGCACTGAAGCTTTCTTT.

The CDR3 protein is CASSPGHLYEQYF. In nucleotides, the CDR3 is TGCGCCAGCAGCCCGGGACACCTCTACGAGCAGTACTTC. This rearrangement joins TRBV5-1 to TRBJ2-5, with TRBD1 as a possible D gene (6 bases). The DNA matches TRBJ2-7 better at its end, which makes the J call doubtful. The CDR3 is made up of 13 amino acids. CDR1 is SGHRS, CDR2 YFSETQ, per germline.

V and J are TRBV5-4 and TRBJ2-5; D is uncertain. Per germline, CDR1 SGHNT and CDR2 YYREEE (reference sequence). V shed 0 bases and J shed 2 bases, with 8 bases lying between them. CDR3 length: 14 amino acids. CDR3 region: CASSLALKQETQYF. In DNA, the CDR3 is TGTGCCAGCAGCTTGGCTCTGAAACAAGAGACCCAGTACTTC. The full variable domain, with the rest looked up from reference TRBV5-4 and TRBJ2-5, is ETGVTQSPTHLIKTRGQQVTLRCSSQSGHNTVSWYQQALGQGPQFIFQYYREEENGRGNFPPRFSGLQFPNYSSELNVNALELDDSALYLCASSLALKQETQYFGPGTRLLVL.